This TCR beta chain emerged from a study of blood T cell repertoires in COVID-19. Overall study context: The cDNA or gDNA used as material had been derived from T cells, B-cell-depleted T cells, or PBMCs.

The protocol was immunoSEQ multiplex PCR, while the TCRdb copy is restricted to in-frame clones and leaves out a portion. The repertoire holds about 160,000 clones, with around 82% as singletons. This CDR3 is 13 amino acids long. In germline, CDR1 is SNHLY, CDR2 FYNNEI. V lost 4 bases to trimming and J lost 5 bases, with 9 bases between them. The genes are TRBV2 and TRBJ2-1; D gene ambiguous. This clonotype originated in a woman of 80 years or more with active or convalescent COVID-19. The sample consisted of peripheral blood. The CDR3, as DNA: TGTGCCAGCAGTGGGTTGGAGAACAATGAGCAGTTCTTC. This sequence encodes CASSGLENNEQFF. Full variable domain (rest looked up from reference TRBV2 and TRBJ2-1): EPEVTQTPSHQVTQMGQEVILRCVPISNHLYFYWYRQILGQKVEFLVSFYNNEISEKSEIFDDQFSVERPDGSNFTLKIRSTKLEDSAMYFCASSGLENNEQFFGPGTRLTVL.